One T cell receptor (beta chain) is described in this entry. The table lists this clonotype with a few counts. There is no known antigen for this receptor. Base quality data are lacking; no much larger clone is found one base away. The CDR3 spans 14 residues, from the cysteine through the phenylalanine. Only the CDR3 DNA stays, 42 bases, in frame from base 1. The entry originates in a study of T-cell reconstitution after alpha-beta-depleted transplantation in children listed by TCRdb under 2016. At the level of the whole study: Using TCR repertoire profiling, the study followed T-cell immune reconstitution in a quantitative way in children after TCRalphabeta/CD19-depleted allogeneic hematopoietic cell transplantation.

Libraries came from PCR. The sequencing machine was an Illumina HiSeq 2500. Molecular barcoding was employed in the preparation of TCR libraries, with unique molecular identifiers being used to normalize TCRbeta repertoire quantification. TCRdb reprocessing: public reads trimmed at Q25 with fastp, clones called with MiXCR, in-frame beta chains kept. Each CDR3 protein appears once, grouped with its most common genes and DNA. The sample yields about 360,000 distinct CDR3 sequences; roughly 13% were counted once. Around 4% of the sample goes to the ten largest clones. The receptor chain draws on TRBV21-1 and TRBJ2-4. TRBV21-1 has pseudogene status. This receptor was obtained from a human donor who donated a stem cell graft to a child with Fanconi anemia. Sequenced here: PBMCs, sampled from the stem cell graft. The nucleotide sequence reads TGTGCCAGCAGCACGCAGCCGGGCCAAAACATTCAGTACTTC. Its translation is CASSTQPGQNIQYF.